The next 27 T cell receptor beta chains were all read from a single sample in a study of shared clonotypes between healthy human individuals. Some clones are missing from TCRdb's copy, which holds only in-frame ones; the method was immunoSEQ multiplex PCR. The top ten hold about 0.39% of the sample, which has some 2,500,000 clones, 80% to 95% seen once. Sequencing was carried out using naive CD4+ T cells from PBMCs. Subset given: CD45RA+ positively selected. These receptors were taken from a man aged 18-30 years in good health. Some clones in this sample may be carry-over from other donors' samples.

The genes are TRBV10-3 and TRBJ2-1; TRBD2 matches at 7 bases. The junction had 7 bases not matched to a gene; V was cut back by 3 bases and J by 5 bases. There are 15 residues in the CDR3. The germline V gene encodes CDR1 ENHRY and CDR2 SYGVKD. In nucleotides, the CDR3 is TGTGCCATCAGTGATAAGACTAGCCTAGACAATGAGCAGTTCTTC. Translated, it gives CAISDKTSLDNEQFF.

The chain links TRBV6-1 to TRBJ1-3; TRBD1 matches at 7 bases. Germline V gives CDR1 MNHNS, CDR2 SASEGT. The V segment lost 8 bases and the J segment 0 bases; nucleotides outside the gene matches: 4. The length of the CDR3 is 14 residues. The CDR3 here is CASRDRSSGNTIYF. In DNA, the CDR3 is TGTGCCAGCCGGGACAGAAGCTCTGGAAACACCATATATTTT.

As regards this clone: Additional DNA sequences in this sample encode the identical CDR3. The rearrangement links TRBV5-1 to TRBJ2-2; D unclear. CDR1 and CDR2 (germline): SGHRS, YFSETQ. Trimming stripped 1 base from V and 1 base from J, with 8 bases between. This CDR3 spans 15 amino acids. The CDR3 sequence: CASSLPLGNTGELFF. The CDR3 nucleotides read TGCGCCAGCAGCTTGCCTCTAGGGAACACCGGGGAGCTGTTTTTT.

The chain carries TRBV7-3 and TRBJ2-5; TRBD1 is a possible D gene (6 bases). V shed 0 bases and J shed 4 bases, with 9 bases lying between them. Germline V gene lookup returns CDR1 SGHTA and CDR2 FQGTGA. The CDR3 runs 14 residues. Written as DNA, the CDR3 is TGTGCCAGCAGCTTAACCCCAGGGGCAGAGACCCAGTACTTC. Translating it yields CASSLTPGAETQYF.

In its sample, this clone was seen once. Other DNA variants within this sample encode the same CDR3. The rearrangement links TRBV4-3 to TRBJ2-2, with D possibly matching TRBD1 (5 bases). This CDR3 region has 14 residues. The germline CDR1 and CDR2 sequences are LGHNA and YSLEER. The ends were cut back, 0 bases at V and 7 bases at J, with 9 bases in the middle. The CDR3 sequence is CASSQDRVVGELFF. The CDR3 DNA is TGCGCCAGCAGCCAAGACAGGGTTGTCGGGGAGCTGTTTTTT.

The chain combines TRBV27 with TRBJ2-1; 10 nucleotides align to TRBD2. V lost 5 bases to trimming and J lost 3 bases; unmatched junction nucleotides: 4. The CDR3 consists of 15 residues. In germline, CDR1 is MNHEY, CDR2 SMNVEV (reference sequence). The CDR3 coding sequence is TGTGCCAGCAGTGGACTAGCGGACTACTACAATGAGCAGTTCTTC. It is translated as CASSGLADYYNEQFF.

J is TRBJ2-1 and V is TRBV29-1, with TRBD2 as a possible D gene (6 bases). This CDR3 spans 14 amino acids. Germline V gives CDR1 SQVTM, CDR2 ANQGSEA. Trimming took 6 bases from V and 0 from J, leaving 12 bases between them. The CDR3 loop reads CSVGTSSSYNEQFF. CDR3 DNA: TGCAGCGTAGGGACTTCCAGCTCCTACAATGAGCAGTTCTTC.

The V call is TRBV15, the J call TRBJ1-1, with TRBD1 as a possible D gene (6 bases). V was shortened by 4 bases and J by 3 bases, with 27 bases between the two germline ends. Germline V lookup: CDR1 LNHNV, CDR2 YYDKDF (reference sequence). The CDR3 has 19 residues. CDR3 loop: CATSITPTAIPRGDTEAFF. CDR3 bases: TGTGCCACCAGCATCACCCCGACGGCGATACCAAGGGGGGACACTGAAGCTTTCTTT. Full variable domain (rest looked up from reference TRBV15 and TRBJ1-1): DAMVIQNPRYQVTQFGKPVTLSCSQTLNHNVMYWYQQKSSQAPKLLFHYYDKDFNNEADTPDNFQSRRPNTSFCFLDIRSPGLGDTAMYLCATSITPTAIPRGDTEAFFGQGTRLTVV.

This chain links TRBV28 with TRBJ1-3; the D is unclear. With 5 bases removed from V and 0 bases from J, the gap between germline ends came to 8 bases. CDR3 length: 14 amino acids. Germline values: CDR1 MDHEN, CDR2 SYDVKM. CDR3 amino acids: CASSRSLSGNTIYF. The CDR3 nucleotides read TGTGCCAGCAGTCGGAGTCTCTCTGGAAACACCATATATTTT.

The chain joins TRBV10-1 to TRBJ1-5, with D unclear. Germline V lookup: CDR1 WNHNN, CDR2 SYGVQD (reference sequence). The CDR3 runs to 14 residues. Trimming left V 4 bases short and J 3 bases short, with 10 bases between. CDR3 sequence: CASSGGSPNQPQHF. The CDR3 DNA reads as TGCGCCAGCAGTGGAGGGTCCCCCAATCAGCCCCAGCATTTT.

This chain uses TRBV7-2 with TRBJ2-5; TRBD1 or TRBD2 may be the D gene (6 bases each). V was clipped by 4 bases and J by 9 bases, with 15 bases between them. The CDR3 sequence is 13 residues long. The germline CDR1 and CDR2 sequences are SGHTA and FQGNSA. The CDR3 sequence: CASSSGWGAAQYF. CDR3 bases: TGTGCCAGCAGCTCGGGCTGGGGGGCGGCCCAGTACTTC.

Note on this clone: The sample carries other DNA sequences with the same CDR3. The rearrangement uses TRBV2 and TRBJ2-7; the D gene is possibly TRBD2 (5 bases). Between the trimmed V and J ends, which lost 6 bases and 0 bases, there was a span of 12 bases. Germline V CDR1 and CDR2: SNHLY, FYNNEI. The CDR3 sequence is 14 residues long. The CDR3 is CASSEGGLSYEQYF. The DNA for the CDR3 is TGTGCCAGCAGCGAGGGCGGGCTCTCCTACGAGCAGTACTTC.

The chain has TRBV5-1 and TRBJ2-6; weak D call: TRBD2 (6 bases). Germline lookup yields CDR1 SGHRS and CDR2 YFSETQ. CDR3 size: 19 residues. Trimming shortened V by 3 bases and J by 2 bases, and 21 bases separated the two germline ends. The chain's CDR3 is CASSWGDGIPGAGANVLTF. The CDR3 nucleotides are TGCGCCAGCAGCTGGGGGGACGGGATCCCGGGAGCTGGGGCCAACGTCCTGACTTTC. The variable domain in full, completed from reference TRBV5-1 and TRBJ2-6, reads KAGVTQTPRYLIKTRGQQVTLSCSPISGHRSVSWYQQTPGQGLQFLFEYFSETQRNKGNFPGRFSGRQFSNSRSEMNVSTLELGDSALYLCASSWGDGIPGAGANVLTFGAGSRLTVL.

This CDR3 is CASSLPGQGTGETQYF. CDR3 DNA sequence: TGTGCCAGCAGCTTACCGGGACAGGGAACTGGAGAGACCCAGTACTTC. The chain employs TRBV5-8 and TRBJ2-5; TRBD1 matches at 9 bases. Germline CDR1 reads SGHTS; CDR2 reads YDEGEE. CDR3 size: 16 residues. V was clipped by 2 bases and J by 4 bases; unmatched bases: 9.

About this clone: This same CDR3 is encoded by further DNA sequences in the sample. The chain links TRBV9 to TRBJ2-7, with 10 bases that match TRBD2. The CDR3 is 15 residues long. Trimming cost V 0 bases and J 6 bases; bases outside gene matches: 6. Germline lookup yields CDR1 SGDLS and CDR2 YYNGEE. CDR3 residues: CASSVALAGVGEQYF. The CDR3 nucleotides are TGTGCCAGCAGCGTAGCCCTAGCGGGAGTTGGCGAGCAGTACTTC.

This clone was recorded once. The chain joins TRBV10-3 to TRBJ2-5; TRBD2 matches at 15 bases. Trimming took 5 bases from V and 5 from J; bases not matched to a gene: 9. The CDR3 has 17 amino acids. Germline loops: CDR1 ENHRY, CDR2 SYGVKD. CDR3: CAISRTSGRAVRETQYF. The CDR3 DNA reads as TGTGCCATCAGTCGGACTAGCGGGAGGGCGGTCCGGGAGACCCAGTACTTC.

The gene calls are TRBV7-3 and TRBJ1-1; D uncertain. This CDR3 has 13 amino acids. Germline lookup yields CDR1 SGHTA and CDR2 FQGTGA. V dropped 3 bases and J dropped 1 base, with 6 bases sitting between them. This CDR3 is CASSFSANTEAFF. As DNA, the CDR3 is TGTGCCAGCAGCTTTTCGGCGAACACTGAAGCTTTCTTT.

This chain links TRBV5-1 with TRBJ2-2, with D possibly called TRBD1 or TRBD2 (5 bases each). The CDR3 has 15 amino acids. Looked up from germline, CDR1 is SGHRS and CDR2 is YFSETQ. Trimming cost V 5 bases and J 3 bases, with 14 bases left between them. CDR3: CASSSVRGDTGELFF. Written as DNA, the CDR3 is TGCGCCAGCAGTTCCGTGAGGGGCGACACCGGGGAGCTGTTTTTT.

This chain joins TRBV5-1 and TRBJ2-1; D could derive from TRBD1 or TRBD2 (5 bases each). The CDR3 has 15 residues. Trimming took off 0 bases at V and 9 bases at J, with 16 bases between the two ends. Germline assignment: CDR1 SGHRS and CDR2 YFSETQ. CDR3 amino acids: CASSLAAGSVVEQFF. The DNA for the CDR3 is TGCGCCAGCAGCTTGGCGGCAGGGAGTGTGGTTGAGCAGTTCTTC.

This clone showed up just once. The chain couples TRBV5-1 to TRBJ1-4, with 8 bases aligning to TRBD1. The CDR3 is 14 residues long. Trimming took 4 bases from V and 7 from J; bases not matched to a gene: 6. Germline loops: CDR1 SGHRS, CDR2 YFSETQ. The CDR3 here is CASSPGQGSEKLFF. In nucleotides, the CDR3 is TGCGCCAGCAGCCCCGGACAGGGCAGTGAAAAACTGTTTTTT.

The gene calls are TRBV11-3 and TRBJ2-1; 12 bases agree with TRBD2. The CDR3 spans 15 residues. Germline V gene data show CDR1 as SGHNT and CDR2 as YENEEA. Trimming removed 3 bases from V and 9 bases from J; junction bases left unmatched: 6. Here the CDR3 reads CASSFSLAGGGEQFF. The CDR3 DNA reads TGTGCCAGCAGCTTTAGCCTAGCGGGAGGGGGTGAGCAGTTCTTC.

The chain combines TRBV5-1 with TRBJ2-1; TRBD2 matches at 7 bases. From germline, CDR1 is SGHRS and CDR2 YFSETQ. The CDR3 has 15 residues. J was trimmed by 4 bases and V by 1 base; bases with no gene match: 5. This chain's CDR3 is CASSLLREIYNEQFF. The CDR3 DNA reads TGCGCCAGCAGCTTGTTGCGGGAGATATACAATGAGCAGTTCTTC.

The chain joins TRBV19 to TRBJ2-2; D gene ambiguous. With 5 bases removed from V and 4 bases from J, the gap between germline ends came to 14 bases. CDR3 length: 15 amino acids. Germline V gene lookup returns CDR1 LNHDA and CDR2 SQIVND (reference sequence). The CDR3 is CASSSFSSFTGELFF. The CDR3, as DNA: TGTGCCAGTAGTTCCTTCTCCTCCTTCACCGGGGAGCTGTTTTTT.

V is TRBV11-3 and J is TRBJ1-2, with D maybe TRBD1 (5 bases). Germline CDR1 SGHNT, CDR2 YENEEA. V lost 3 bases and J lost 8, with 13 bases in between. The CDR3 extends over 13 amino acids. The CDR3 coding sequence is TGTGCCAGCAGCTTGCTCTTCTCAGGGGGCTACACCTTC. Amino acid sequence: CASSLLFSGGYTF. Full variable domain (rest looked up from reference TRBV11-3 and TRBJ1-2): EAGVVQSPRYKIIEKKQPVAFWCNPISGHNTLYWYLQNLGQGPELLIRYENEEAVDDSQLPKDRFSAERLKGVDSTLKIQPAELGDSAVYLCASSLLFSGGYTFGSGTRLTVV.

The genes are TRBV5-1 and TRBJ2-2; unclear D gene. The V gene's germline CDR1 is SGHRS and CDR2 YFSETQ. The V end was cut by 1 base, the J end by 6 bases, with 16 bases between. This CDR3 region has 16 residues. As DNA, the CDR3 is TGCGCCAGCAGCTTGCTCCACCCTAGTAGCCCCGGGGAGCTGTTTTTT. As protein: CASSLLHPSSPGELFF.

This chain links TRBV5-1 with TRBJ2-1, with TRBD2 matching over 13 bases. CDR3 length: 19 residues. Germline loops: CDR1 SGHRS, CDR2 YFSETQ. The trim removed 6 bases at V and 0 bases at J, leaving 12 bases unmatched. CDR3 protein: CASTRTGLAGVHSYNEQFF. CDR3 nucleotide sequence: TGCGCCAGCACGAGAACAGGACTAGCGGGAGTCCACTCCTACAATGAGCAGTTCTTC.

On this clone itself: At one of its ends the junction is not consistent with the germline gene, which may arise from a read error. The chain has TRBV2 and TRBJ2-1; D is possibly TRBD1 or TRBD2 (5 bases each). Germline V lookup: CDR1 SNHLY, CDR2 FYNNEI. This CDR3 spans 13 amino acids. CDR3 amino acids: CASSETGTSLIIF. CDR3 nucleotides: TGTGCCAGCAGTGAAACGGGGACCTCCCTGATCATCTTC.